A single sample gave rise to the 22 T cell receptor beta chains below, sequenced in a study of T cell repertoires in cytomegalovirus infection. TCRdb re-derived calls from the reads in MiXCR, one entry per CDR3 protein. The table records more than 250,000 distinct CDR3 sequences, about 13% of them present only once. Material for sequencing was PBMCs. The receptors were sampled from a human donor in good health (CMV status not recorded). Some clones in this sample may be carry-over from other donors' samples.

The chain links TRBV10-3 to TRBJ2-5, with D possibly matching TRBD1 (6 bases). The germline V gene encodes CDR1 ENHRY and CDR2 SYGVKD. Trimming pared 5 bases from V and 5 bases from J, leaving 6 bases between. The CDR3 totals 11 residues. The CDR3 region has the DNA TGTGCCATCAGTAGGGGGGAGACCCAGTACTTC. It codes for CAISRGETQYF.

Ten or more counts support this clonotype. This rearrangement joins TRBV7-2 to TRBJ2-7; a weak D match, TRBD1 (6 bases). The CDR3 consists of 16 residues. Per the germline V gene, CDR1 is SGHTA and CDR2 is FQGNSA. Trimming removed 5 bases at V and 1 base at J, with 18 bases between. The CDR3 reads CASSDFVGQLSYEQYF. As DNA, the CDR3 is TGTGCCAGCAGCGATTTTGTCGGACAGCTTTCCTACGAGCAGTACTTC.

Only one count was recorded for this clonotype. The rearrangement links TRBV6-2 or TRBV6-3 to TRBJ1-2; D gene ambiguous. Per germline, CDR1 MNHEY and CDR2 SVGEGT. Between the trimmed V and J ends, which lost 7 bases and 8 bases, there was a span of 20 bases. The CDR3 loop spans 14 amino acids. In DNA form, the CDR3 reads TGTGCCAGCAACTCCGGCGGAGACTATCGCGGCTACACCTTC. Amino acids: CASNSGGDYRGYTF.

The chain carries TRBV4-2 and TRBJ1-3; unclear D gene. Looked up from germline, CDR1 is LGHNA and CDR2 is YNFKEQ. This CDR3 region has 13 residues. V lost 2 bases, J lost 4 bases, and 6 bases lay in between. The CDR3 here is CASSQRRGNTIYF. The CDR3 DNA sequence: TGTGCCAGCAGCCAAAGGAGGGGAAACACCATATATTTT.

The table lists this clonotype with many counts. This chain's CDR3 is CASSLRHSTSTDTQYF. CDR3 in DNA: TGTGCCAGCAGCTTACGCCACTCAACTAGCACAGATACGCAGTATTTT. The V gene is TRBV7-8, the J gene TRBJ2-3; D unresolved. V shed 2 bases and J shed 0 bases, with 12 bases lying between them. The CDR3 spans 16 residues. The germline CDR1 and CDR2 sequences are SGHVS and FQNEAQ.

The chain combines TRBV18 with TRBJ1-4; D may be TRBD1 (5 bases). The V end was cut by 1 base, the J end by 8 bases, with 14 bases between. There are 15 residues in the CDR3. Looked up from germline, CDR1 is KGHSH and CDR2 is LQKENI. The CDR3 region has the DNA TGTGCCAGCTCACCACGGGGCCGAGAGGAAGAAAAACTGTTTTTT. Its translation is CASSPRGREEEKLFF.

This clonotype appeared many times. This chain links TRBV7-9 with TRBJ1-6; TRBD1 agrees at 7 bases. CDR3 size: 16 residues. The germline CDR1 and CDR2 sequences are SEHNR and FQNEAQ (reference sequence). V dropped 5 bases and J dropped 6; count of bases not matched to a gene: 10. CDR3 sequence: CASSPRGGQLNSPLHF. The CDR3 DNA reads as TGTGCCAGCAGCCCTAGGGGGGGACAGCTTAATTCACCCCTCCACTTT.

In this sample, this clonotype turned up a few times. The CDR3, as DNA: TGTGCCGCGCACAGTGGGACAGTTGGCTCACCCCTCCACTTT. It codes for CAAHSGTVGSPLHF. The V call is TRBV10-3, the J call TRBJ1-6; 7 bases map to TRBD1. Germline assignment: CDR1 ENHRY and CDR2 SYGVKD. This CDR3 has 14 residues. Trimming took 11 bases from V and 10 from J; bases not matched to a gene: 14.

In this sample, this clonotype turned up a few times. V usage is TRBV5-4 and J usage is TRBJ2-3; the match to TRBD2 covers 9 bases. This CDR3 is 18 amino acids long. V lost 5 bases, J lost 0 bases, and 13 bases stayed unmatched. In germline, CDR1 is SGHNT, CDR2 YYREEE (reference sequence). CDR3: CASRERSGGSLSTDTQYF. The CDR3 DNA is TGTGCCAGCAGAGAGAGAAGCGGGGGGTCCCTTAGCACAGATACGCAGTATTTT.

This clonotype was observed many times. The V gene is TRBV20-1, the J gene TRBJ1-5; maybe TRBD1 (6 bases). This CDR3 has 16 amino acids. The germline V gene encodes CDR1 DFQATT and CDR2 SNEGSKA (reference sequence). Trimming took off 6 bases at V and 3 bases at J, with 21 bases between the two ends. CDR3 sequence reads: CSANGGRGNFNQPQHF. Written as DNA, the CDR3 is TGCAGTGCAAACGGGGGCAGGGGAAACTTCAATCAGCCCCAGCATTTT.

V is TRBV2 and J is TRBJ2-3; no clear D. The CDR3 runs 15 residues. The V gene's germline CDR1 is SNHLY and CDR2 FYNNEI. Between the trimmed V and J ends, which lost 10 bases and 1 base, there was a span of 18 bases. The CDR3 loop is CATPLQPGGTDTQYF. CDR3 sequence (DNA): TGTGCCACCCCGTTACAGCCGGGTGGCACAGATACGCAGTATTTT.

In its sample, this clonotype was seen a few times. J is TRBJ1-2 and V is TRBV20-1; D is perhaps TRBD1 (5 bases). The V end was cut by 6 bases, the J end by 8 bases, with 25 bases between. This CDR3 has 15 residues. The V gene's germline CDR1 is DFQATT and CDR2 SNEGSKA (reference sequence). The CDR3 nucleotides are TGCAGTGCGAAGACCCCTGCAGGGTCGGTTGGGGGCTACACCTTC. Its protein is CSAKTPAGSVGGYTF.

This clonotype was observed at least ten times. V gene TRBV28 combines with J gene TRBJ2-7; 12 nucleotides match TRBD2. CDR1 and CDR2 from the germline V gene are MDHEN and SYDVKM. The CDR3 consists of 16 residues. J lost 3 bases, V lost 0 bases, and 3 bases had no gene match. CDR3 amino acids: CASSLWLAGGSYEQYF. The CDR3 coding sequence is TGTGCCAGCAGTTTATGGCTAGCGGGGGGGAGCTACGAGCAGTACTTC. Full variable domain (rest looked up from reference TRBV28 and TRBJ2-7): DVKVTQSSRYLVKRTGEKVFLECVQDMDHENMFWYRQDPGLGLRLIYFSYDVKMKEKGDIPEGYSVSREKKERFSLILESASTNQTSMYLCASSLWLAGGSYEQYFGPGTRLTVT.

CDR3 bases: TGTGCCAGCAGCGGCCCCTCGGATGAGCAGTTCTTC. Its protein product is CASSGPSDEQFF. This chain joins TRBV7-6 and TRBJ2-1, with unresolved D. The CDR3 extends over 12 amino acids. V was pared by 5 bases and J by 8 bases, with 10 bases between. Per the germline V gene, CDR1 is SGHVS and CDR2 is FNYEAQ.

This rearrangement joins TRBV3-1 to TRBJ1-4, with no clear D. CDR1 LGHDT and CDR2 YNNKEL come from the germline V gene (reference sequence). Trimming removed 4 bases from V and 5 bases from J, with 17 bases in between. The CDR3 runs 16 residues. As DNA, the CDR3 is TGTGCCAGCAGCCCAGGAGCTTTTAGCGGAAATGAAAAACTGTTTTTT. This sequence encodes CASSPGAFSGNEKLFF.

This clonotype was counted between two and nine times. This chain connects TRBV20-1 to TRBJ2-2; D is ambiguous. Trimming cost V 3 bases and J 2 bases, with 7 bases left between them. The CDR3 spans 13 residues. The V gene's germline CDR1 is DFQATT and CDR2 SNEGSKA (reference sequence). The CDR3 nucleotides are TGCAGTGCTAGGGACGGAAACACCGGGGAGCTGTTTTTT. Protein sequence: CSARDGNTGELFF.

This clonotype showed up just a few times. This chain connects TRBV20-1 to TRBJ1-1, with 7 bases that match TRBD1. J was trimmed by 4 bases and V by 4 bases; bases with no gene match: 9. CDR1 DFQATT and CDR2 SNEGSKA come from the germline V gene (reference sequence). The CDR3 runs to 14 residues. The CDR3 sequence is CSATRQGRGTEAFF. The CDR3 region has the DNA TGCAGTGCTACGCGACAGGGAAGGGGCACTGAAGCTTTCTTT.

The chain recombines TRBV15 with TRBJ2-7; 7 nucleotides agree with TRBD1. V lost 8 bases and J lost 0; bases outside the gene matches: 4. This CDR3 spans 13 amino acids. CDR1 is LNHNV, CDR2 YYDKDF, per germline (reference sequence). The CDR3 loop reads CATGTVSSYEQYF. DNA for the CDR3: TGTGCCACCGGGACAGTTAGCTCCTACGAGCAGTACTTC.

This clonotype was seen at least ten times. The chain has TRBV7-2 and TRBJ2-7; 7 nucleotides align to TRBD1. The CDR3 is 14 residues long. From germline, CDR1 is SGHTA and CDR2 FQGNSA. The ends lost 5 bases at V and 3 bases at J; junction bases unmatched: 7. This chain's CDR3 is CASSMIRDSYEQYF. CDR3 bases: TGTGCCAGCAGCATGATCCGGGACAGCTACGAGCAGTACTTC.

This clonotype was observed many times. This sequence joins TRBV11-2 and TRBJ2-3; D might be TRBD1 (6 bases). The CDR3 runs 18 residues. Germline lookup yields CDR1 SGHAT and CDR2 FQNNGV. V lost 5 bases, J lost 0 bases, and 21 bases lay in between. This chain's CDR3 is CASSPNKGGRPSTDTQYF. The CDR3 coding sequence is TGTGCCAGCAGCCCCAACAAAGGGGGACGGCCGAGCACAGATACGCAGTATTTT.

The chain uses TRBV12-3 or TRBV12-4 and TRBJ2-3; 16 nucleotides match TRBD2. This CDR3 contains 16 residues. J gave up 3 bases and V 7 bases, and 4 bases lay outside the gene matches. CDR3 sequence: CASITGLAGGTDTQYF. CDR3 DNA: TGTGCCAGCATTACGGGACTAGCGGGAGGGACAGATACGCAGTATTTT.

This clonotype has ten or more counts. The V call is TRBV7-6, the J call TRBJ2-4; D is perhaps TRBD2 (6 bases). V dropped 5 bases and J dropped 7 bases, with 18 bases sitting between them. Germline CDR1 and CDR2: SGHVS and FNYEAQ. The CDR3 is 15 amino acids. The CDR3 protein is CASSPVGRMGNIQYF. CDR3 nucleotide sequence: TGTGCCAGCAGCCCGGTCGGGAGAATGGGGAACATTCAGTACTTC.